This T cell receptor (beta chain) was sequenced in a study of sequential checkpoint blockade in melanoma. Study background: First-line arms were nivolumab then ipilimumab, or the reverse, randomized 1:1.

This CDR3 spans 13 amino acids. Treatment described: randomized to nivolumab then ipilimumab (arm A) or the reverse (arm B). DNA-damaging chemotherapy had not been given to any patient beforehand. Assay used: immunoSEQ multiplex PCR; TCRdb lists only in-frame clones, some missing. In the table there are about 5,000 clones, roughly three fifths of which are singletons. The V and J genes are TRBV21-1 and TRBJ1-6. TRBV21-1 is classified as a pseudogene. The TCR sequence derives from a human donor with melanoma. This specimen was CD8+ T cells sorted from blood (inferred from file names), taken from a patient given nivolumab and ipilimumab in sequence. The CDR3 protein is CASSPRHRSPLHF. The CDR3 DNA reads TGTGCCAGCAGCCCCCGCCACCGGTCACCCCTCCACTTT.